This TCR beta chain was sequenced for a study of CD8+ T cells in alopecia areata. Isolated RNA was reverse transcribed into cDNA used as the sequencing template. The data were produced by immunoSEQ multiplex PCR, yet TCRdb's version contains in-frame clones alone and is incomplete. This sample has some 95,000 clones, with 40% to 45% found just once. This clone appeared a few times. What it binds is unknown. V was shortened by 1 base and J by 2 bases, with 18 bases between the two germline ends. CDR3 length equals 17 residues. Germline V gene lookup returns CDR1 SGHVS and CDR2 FQNEAQ. Broader study findings: Scalp data also include sequences from resident alphabeta T cells of normal skin.

The sample consisted of CD4+ T cells sorted from blood. The rearrangement uses TRBV7-8 and TRBJ2-7; maybe TRBD2 (6 bases). This clonotype was obtained from a human donor with alopecia areata. The CDR3 DNA follows: TGTGCCAGCAGCTTAGGAGGGACTTTGAGGTGGACCTACGAGCAGTACTTC. Translated: CASSLGGTLRWTYEQYF.